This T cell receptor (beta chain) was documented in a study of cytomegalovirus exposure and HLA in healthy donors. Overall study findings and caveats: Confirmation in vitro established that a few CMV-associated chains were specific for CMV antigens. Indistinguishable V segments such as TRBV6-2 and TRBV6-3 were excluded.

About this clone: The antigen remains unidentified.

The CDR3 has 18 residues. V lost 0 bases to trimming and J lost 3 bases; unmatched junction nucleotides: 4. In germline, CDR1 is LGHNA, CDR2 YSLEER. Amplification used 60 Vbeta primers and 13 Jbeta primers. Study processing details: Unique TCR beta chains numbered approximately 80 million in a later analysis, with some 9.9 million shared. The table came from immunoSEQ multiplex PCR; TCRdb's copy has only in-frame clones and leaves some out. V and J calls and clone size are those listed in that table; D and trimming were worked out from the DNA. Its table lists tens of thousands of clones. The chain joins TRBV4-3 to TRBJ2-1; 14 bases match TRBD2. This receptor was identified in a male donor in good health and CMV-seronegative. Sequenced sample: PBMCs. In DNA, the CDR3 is TGCGCCAGCAGCCAAGAAACCGGGACTAGCGGGAGCTACAATGAGCAGTTCTTC. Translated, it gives CASSQETGTSGSYNEQFF.